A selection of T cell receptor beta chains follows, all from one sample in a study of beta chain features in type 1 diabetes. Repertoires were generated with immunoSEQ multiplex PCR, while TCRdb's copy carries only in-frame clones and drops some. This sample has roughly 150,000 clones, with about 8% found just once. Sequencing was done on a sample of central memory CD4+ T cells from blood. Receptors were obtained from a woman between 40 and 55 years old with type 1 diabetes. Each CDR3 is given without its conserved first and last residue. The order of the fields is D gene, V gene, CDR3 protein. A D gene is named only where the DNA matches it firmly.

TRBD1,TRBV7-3,ASTRGTGDTQY
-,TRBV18,ASSPKITANTEAF
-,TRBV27,ASAQGPWETQY
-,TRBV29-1,SVESRAGTDTQY
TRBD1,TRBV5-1,ASSDPRTGGYEQY
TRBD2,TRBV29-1,SVVGAGGPQDEQF
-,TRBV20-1,SASEQNQAF
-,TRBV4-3,ASSQAQGVFETQY
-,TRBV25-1,ASRDSVRYEQY
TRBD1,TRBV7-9,ASSPRERTGTETGELF
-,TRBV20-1,SALGADTQY
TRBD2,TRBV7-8,ASSLSSAGAPGEQF